This record concerns one T cell receptor beta chain sequence. Its antigen remains unknown. MiXCR was run by TCRdb on the 5' RACE reads, yielding one entry per CDR3 protein. The table includes a few hundred thousand distinct CDR3 sequences, 15% to 20% detected once. Per germline, CDR1 DFQATT and CDR2 SNEGSKA (reference sequence). V gave up 3 bases and J gave up 1 base; unmatched junction bases: 5. There are 14 residues in the CDR3. This sample is drawn from a study of identical twins. Points from the study as a whole: While abundant cord blood beta clonotypes carried fewer insertions, memory repertoires showed no such pattern. Findings came from cross-sectional statistics, without long-term follow-up of donors.

Sequenced sample: naive T cells sorted from blood. The TCR was taken from a man in his fifties or sixties in good health. This chain links TRBV20-1 with TRBJ2-7, with 8 bases aligning to TRBD2. For the CDR3, the DNA is TGCAGTGCTAGTGGGGCTAGCGGGTCCTACGAGCAGTACTTC. This translates into CSASGASGSYEQYF.